This T cell receptor beta chain appears in the sequencing data of a study of T-cell reconstitution after alpha-beta-depleted transplantation in children. V gave up 0 bases and J gave up 7 bases, with 12 bases separating them. CDR1 MGHDK and CDR2 SYGVNS come from the germline V gene. The CDR3 consists of 14 residues. Unique molecular identifiers were incorporated when the TCRbeta library was constructed. In TCRdb, the PCR reads were re-called with MiXCR into one record per CDR3 protein. The sample lists roughly 350,000 distinct CDR3 sequences, around a tenth occurring once. This clonotype originated in a human donor who donated a stem cell graft to a child with acute lymphoblastic leukemia. The sample was PBMCs from the stem cell graft donor, taken from the stem cell graft. V usage is TRBV25-1 and J usage is TRBJ1-2; maybe TRBD1 (5 bases). In DNA form, the CDR3 reads TGTGCCAGCAGTGAATATGGGGGATATGGTGGCTACACCTTC. It is translated as CASSEYGGYGGYTF.